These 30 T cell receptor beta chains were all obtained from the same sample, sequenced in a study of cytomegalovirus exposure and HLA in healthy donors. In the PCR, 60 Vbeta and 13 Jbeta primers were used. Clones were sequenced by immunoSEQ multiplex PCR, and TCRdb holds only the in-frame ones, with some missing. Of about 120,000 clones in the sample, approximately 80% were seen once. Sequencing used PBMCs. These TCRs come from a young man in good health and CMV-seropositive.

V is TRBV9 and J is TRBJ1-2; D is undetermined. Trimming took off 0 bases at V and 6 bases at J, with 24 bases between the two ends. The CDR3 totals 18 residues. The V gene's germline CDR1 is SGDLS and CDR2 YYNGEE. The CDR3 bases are TGTGCCAGCAGCGTAGGTTCCTCAACGGTTGCAGGTTTGCATGGCTACACCTTC. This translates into CASSVGSSTVAGLHGYTF.

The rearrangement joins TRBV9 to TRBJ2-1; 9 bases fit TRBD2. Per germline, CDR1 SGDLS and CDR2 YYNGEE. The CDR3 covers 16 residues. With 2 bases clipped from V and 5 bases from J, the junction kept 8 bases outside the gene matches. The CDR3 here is CASSVSGGGANNEQFF. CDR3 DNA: TGTGCCAGCAGCGTTTCTGGCGGGGGGGCAAACAATGAGCAGTTCTTC.

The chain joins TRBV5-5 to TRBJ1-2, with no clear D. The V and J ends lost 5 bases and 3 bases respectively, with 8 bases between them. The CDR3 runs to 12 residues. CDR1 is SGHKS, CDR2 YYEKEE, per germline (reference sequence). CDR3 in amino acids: CASSRADYGYTF. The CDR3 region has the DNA TGTGCCAGCAGTCGTGCGGACTATGGCTACACCTTC.

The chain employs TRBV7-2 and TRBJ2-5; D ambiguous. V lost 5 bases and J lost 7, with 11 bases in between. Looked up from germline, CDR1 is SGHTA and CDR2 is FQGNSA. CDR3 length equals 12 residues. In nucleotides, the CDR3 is TGTGCCAGCAGCCTCCAACTCGGGACCCAGTACTTC. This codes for CASSLQLGTQYF.

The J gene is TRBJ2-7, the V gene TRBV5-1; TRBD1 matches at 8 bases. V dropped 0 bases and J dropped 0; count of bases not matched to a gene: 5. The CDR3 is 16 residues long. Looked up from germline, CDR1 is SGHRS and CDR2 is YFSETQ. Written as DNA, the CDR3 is TGCGCCAGCAGCTTGGTGCCGCAGGGGGCCTCCTACGAGCAGTACTTC. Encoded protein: CASSLVPQGASYEQYF.

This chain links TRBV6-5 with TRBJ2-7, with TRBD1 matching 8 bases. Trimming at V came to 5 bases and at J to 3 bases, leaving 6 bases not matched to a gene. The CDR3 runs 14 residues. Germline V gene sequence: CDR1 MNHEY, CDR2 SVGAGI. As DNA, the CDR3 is TGTGCCAGCAGTCCGGACAGGGTAAACTACGAGCAGTACTTC. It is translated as CASSPDRVNYEQYF.

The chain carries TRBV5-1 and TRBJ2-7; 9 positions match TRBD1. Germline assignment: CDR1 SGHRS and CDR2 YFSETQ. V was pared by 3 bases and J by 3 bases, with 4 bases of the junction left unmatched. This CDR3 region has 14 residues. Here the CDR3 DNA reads TGCGCCAGCAGCTCTGGACAGGGGATCTACGAGCAGTACTTC. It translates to CASSSGQGIYEQYF.

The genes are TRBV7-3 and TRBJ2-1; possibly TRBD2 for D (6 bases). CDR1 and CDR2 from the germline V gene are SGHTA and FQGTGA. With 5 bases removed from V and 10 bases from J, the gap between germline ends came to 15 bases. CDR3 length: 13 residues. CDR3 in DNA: TGTGCCAGCAGCCCCCCCGGAGGGAGGGAGCAGTTCTTC. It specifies CASSPPGGREQFF.

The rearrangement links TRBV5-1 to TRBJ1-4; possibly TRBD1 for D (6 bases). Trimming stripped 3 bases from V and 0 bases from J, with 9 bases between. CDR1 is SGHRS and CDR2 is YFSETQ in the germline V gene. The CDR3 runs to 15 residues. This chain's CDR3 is CASSSGTSTNEKLFF. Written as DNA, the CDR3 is TGCGCCAGCAGCTCTGGGACATCAACTAATGAAAAACTGTTTTTT.

The CDR3 spells CASSPGTGENSGELFF. CDR3 coding DNA: TGCGCCAGCAGCCCGGGGACAGGGGAGAACAGTGGGGAGCTGTTTTTT. The chain carries TRBV5-1 and TRBJ2-2, with 10 bases fitting TRBD1. The ends lost 4 bases at V and 8 bases at J; junction bases unmatched: 11. CDR1 and CDR2 from the germline V gene are SGHRS and YFSETQ. This CDR3 spans 16 amino acids.

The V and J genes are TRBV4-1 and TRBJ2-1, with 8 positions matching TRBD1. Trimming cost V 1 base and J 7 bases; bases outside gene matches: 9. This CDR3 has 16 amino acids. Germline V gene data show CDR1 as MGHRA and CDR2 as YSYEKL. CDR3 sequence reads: CASSQAEPGGENEQFF. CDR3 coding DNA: TGCGCCAGCAGCCAAGCGGAGCCAGGGGGCGAAAATGAGCAGTTCTTC.

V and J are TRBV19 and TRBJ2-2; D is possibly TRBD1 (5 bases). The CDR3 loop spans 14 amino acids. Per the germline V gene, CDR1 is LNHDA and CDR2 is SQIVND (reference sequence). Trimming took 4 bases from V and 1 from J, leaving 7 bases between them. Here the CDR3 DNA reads TGTGCCAGTAGTACCACAGGGAACACCGGGGAGCTGTTTTTT. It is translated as CASSTTGNTGELFF.

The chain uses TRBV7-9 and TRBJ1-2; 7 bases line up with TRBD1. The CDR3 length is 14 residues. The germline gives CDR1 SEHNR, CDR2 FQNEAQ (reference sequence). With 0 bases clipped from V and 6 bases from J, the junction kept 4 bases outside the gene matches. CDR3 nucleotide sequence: TGTGCCAGCAGCTTAGCTCCCGGACAGGATGGCTACACCTTC. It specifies CASSLAPGQDGYTF.

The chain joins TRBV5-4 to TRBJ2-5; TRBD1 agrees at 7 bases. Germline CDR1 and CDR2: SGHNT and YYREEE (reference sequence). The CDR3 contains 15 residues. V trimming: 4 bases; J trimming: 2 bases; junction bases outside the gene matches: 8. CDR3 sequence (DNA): TGTGCCAGCAGCGGGAATAGGGACAGACAAGAGACCCAGTACTTC. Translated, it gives CASSGNRDRQETQYF.

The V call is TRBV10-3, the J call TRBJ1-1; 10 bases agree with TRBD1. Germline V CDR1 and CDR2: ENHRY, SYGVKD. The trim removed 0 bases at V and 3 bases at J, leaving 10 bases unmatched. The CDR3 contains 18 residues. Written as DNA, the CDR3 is TGTGCCATCAGTGAGTCCCGGGACAGGGGACGTCTGCACACTGAAGCTTTCTTT. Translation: CAISESRDRGRLHTEAFF.

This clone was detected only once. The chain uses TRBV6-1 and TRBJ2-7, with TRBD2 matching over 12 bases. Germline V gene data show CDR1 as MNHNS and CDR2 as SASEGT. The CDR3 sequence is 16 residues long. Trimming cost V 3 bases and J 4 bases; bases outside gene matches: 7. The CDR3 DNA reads TGTGCCAGCAGTGACCCTGGACTAGCGGGAACTTACGAGCAGTACTTC. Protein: CASSDPGLAGTYEQYF.

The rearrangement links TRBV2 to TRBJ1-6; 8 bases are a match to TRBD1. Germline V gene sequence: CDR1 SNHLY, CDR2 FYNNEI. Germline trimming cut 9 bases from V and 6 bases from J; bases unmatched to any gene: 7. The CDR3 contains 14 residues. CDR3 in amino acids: CARSFGQGNSPLHF. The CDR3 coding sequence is TGTGCCAGGTCCTTTGGACAGGGTAATTCACCCCTCCACTTT.

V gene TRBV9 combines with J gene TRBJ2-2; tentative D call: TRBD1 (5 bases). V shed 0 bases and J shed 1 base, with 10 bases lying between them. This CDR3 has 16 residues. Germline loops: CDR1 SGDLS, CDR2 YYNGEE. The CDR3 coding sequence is TGTGCCAGCAGCGTAGATTCTAGGGGGAACACCGGGGAGCTGTTTTTT. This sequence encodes CASSVDSRGNTGELFF.

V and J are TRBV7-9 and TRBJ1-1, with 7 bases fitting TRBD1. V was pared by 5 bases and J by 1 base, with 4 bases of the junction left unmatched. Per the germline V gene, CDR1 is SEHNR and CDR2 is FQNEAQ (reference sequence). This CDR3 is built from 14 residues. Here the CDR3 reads CASSHRQGNTEAFF. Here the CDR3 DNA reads TGTGCCAGCAGCCACCGACAGGGGAACACTGAAGCTTTCTTT.

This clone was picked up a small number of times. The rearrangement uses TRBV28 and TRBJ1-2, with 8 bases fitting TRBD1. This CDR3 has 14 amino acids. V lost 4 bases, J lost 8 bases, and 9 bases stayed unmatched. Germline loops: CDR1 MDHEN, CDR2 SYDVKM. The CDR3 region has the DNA TGTGCCAGCAGTTCCCTGGACAGGGTAAAGGGCTACACCTTC. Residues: CASSSLDRVKGYTF.

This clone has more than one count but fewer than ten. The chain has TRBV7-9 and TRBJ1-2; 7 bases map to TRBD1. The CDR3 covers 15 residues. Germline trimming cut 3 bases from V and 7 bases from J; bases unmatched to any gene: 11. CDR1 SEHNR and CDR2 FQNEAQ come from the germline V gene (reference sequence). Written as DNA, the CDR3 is TGTGCCAGCAGCTTCAGTAGACAGGGTTACGGTGGCTACACCTTC. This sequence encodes CASSFSRQGYGGYTF.

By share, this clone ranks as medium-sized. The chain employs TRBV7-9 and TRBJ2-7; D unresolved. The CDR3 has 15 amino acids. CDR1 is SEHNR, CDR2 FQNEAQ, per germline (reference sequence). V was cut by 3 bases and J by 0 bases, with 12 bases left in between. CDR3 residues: CASSFVWAVSYEQYF. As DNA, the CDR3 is TGTGCCAGCAGCTTTGTTTGGGCAGTCTCCTACGAGCAGTACTTC.

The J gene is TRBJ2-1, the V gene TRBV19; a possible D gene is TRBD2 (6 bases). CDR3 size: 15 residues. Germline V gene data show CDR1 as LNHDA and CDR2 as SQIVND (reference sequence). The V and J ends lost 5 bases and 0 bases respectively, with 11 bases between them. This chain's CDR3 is CASSLDGSSYNEQFF. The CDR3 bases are TGTGCCAGTAGTTTGGACGGGAGCTCCTACAATGAGCAGTTCTTC.

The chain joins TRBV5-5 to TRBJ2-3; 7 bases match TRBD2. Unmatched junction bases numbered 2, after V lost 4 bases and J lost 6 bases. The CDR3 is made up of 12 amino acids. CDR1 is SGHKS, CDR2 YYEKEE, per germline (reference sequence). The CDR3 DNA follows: TGTGCCAGCAGCGCCGGGGGGGATACGCAGTATTTT. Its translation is CASSAGGDTQYF. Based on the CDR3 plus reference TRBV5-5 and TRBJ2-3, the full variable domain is DAGVTQSPTHLIKTRGQQVTLRCSPISGHKSVSWYQQVLGQGPQFIFQYYEKEERGRGNFPDRFSARQFPNYSSELNVNALLLGDSALYLCASSAGGDTQYFGPGTRLTVL.

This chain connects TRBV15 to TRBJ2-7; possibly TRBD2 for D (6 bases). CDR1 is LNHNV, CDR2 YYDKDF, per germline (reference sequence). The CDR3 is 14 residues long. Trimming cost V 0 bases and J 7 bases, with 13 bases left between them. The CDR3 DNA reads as TGTGCCACCAGCAGAGAGGCAGGGCGGGGAGAGCAGTACTTC. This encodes CATSREAGRGEQYF.

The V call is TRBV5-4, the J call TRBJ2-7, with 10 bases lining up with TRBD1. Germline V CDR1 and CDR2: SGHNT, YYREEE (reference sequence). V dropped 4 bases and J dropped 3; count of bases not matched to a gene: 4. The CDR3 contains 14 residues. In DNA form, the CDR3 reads TGTGCCAGCAGCCTCGGACAGGGGGACTACGAGCAGTACTTC. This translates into CASSLGQGDYEQYF.

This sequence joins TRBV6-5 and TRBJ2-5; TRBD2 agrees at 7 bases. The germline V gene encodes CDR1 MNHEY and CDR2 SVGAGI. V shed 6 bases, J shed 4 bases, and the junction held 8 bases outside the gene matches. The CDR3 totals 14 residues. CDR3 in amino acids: CASSKRGVGETQYF. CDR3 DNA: TGTGCCAGCAGCAAACGGGGGGTTGGAGAGACCCAGTACTTC.

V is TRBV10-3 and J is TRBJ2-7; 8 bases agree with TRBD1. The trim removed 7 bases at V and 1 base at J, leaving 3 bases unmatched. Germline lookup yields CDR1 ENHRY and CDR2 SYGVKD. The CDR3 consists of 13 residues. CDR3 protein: CAITRQGSYEQYF. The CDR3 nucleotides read TGTGCCATCACTCGACAGGGGTCCTACGAGCAGTACTTC.

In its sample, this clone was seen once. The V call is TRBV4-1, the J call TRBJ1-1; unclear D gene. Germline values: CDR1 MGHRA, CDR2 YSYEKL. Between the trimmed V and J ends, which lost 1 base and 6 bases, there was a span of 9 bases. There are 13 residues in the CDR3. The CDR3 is CASSQVEQSEAFF. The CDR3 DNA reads TGCGCCAGCAGCCAAGTGGAACAGTCTGAAGCTTTCTTT.

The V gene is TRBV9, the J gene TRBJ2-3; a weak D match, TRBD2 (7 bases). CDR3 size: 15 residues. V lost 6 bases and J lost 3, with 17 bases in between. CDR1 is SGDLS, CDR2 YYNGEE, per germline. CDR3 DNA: TGTGCCAGCACCGCGCCGGGGGGCGCGACAGATACGCAGTATTTT. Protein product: CASTAPGGATDTQYF.